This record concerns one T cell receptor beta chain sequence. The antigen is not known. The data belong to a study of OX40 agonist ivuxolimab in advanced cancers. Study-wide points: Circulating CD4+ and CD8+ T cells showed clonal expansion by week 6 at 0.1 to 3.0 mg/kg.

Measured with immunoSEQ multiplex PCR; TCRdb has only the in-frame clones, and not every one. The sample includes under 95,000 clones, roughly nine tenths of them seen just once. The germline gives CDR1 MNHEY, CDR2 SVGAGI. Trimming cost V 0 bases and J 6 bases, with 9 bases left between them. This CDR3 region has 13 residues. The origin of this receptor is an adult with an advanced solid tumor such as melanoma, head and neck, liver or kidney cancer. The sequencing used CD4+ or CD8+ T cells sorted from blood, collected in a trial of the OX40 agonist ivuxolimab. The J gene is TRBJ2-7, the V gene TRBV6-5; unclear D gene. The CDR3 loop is CASSYSSQTEQYF. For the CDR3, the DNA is TGTGCCAGCAGTTACTCGAGTCAGACCGAGCAGTACTTC.